Shown below are 14 T cell receptor beta chains from a single sample sequenced in a study of cytomegalovirus exposure and HLA in healthy donors. Amplification used 60 Vbeta primers and 13 Jbeta primers. This table comes from immunoSEQ multiplex PCR, and its TCRdb copy is limited to in-frame clones, with some not included. The repertoire holds some 150,000 clones, with about three quarters as singletons. The specimen was PBMCs. These receptors were collected from a man aged 35 to 55 in good health and CMV-seropositive.

The chain employs TRBV19 and TRBJ1-1; 7 positions match TRBD1. The CDR3 is made up of 14 amino acids. The ends lost 3 bases at V and 3 bases at J; junction bases unmatched: 4. Germline V gives CDR1 LNHDA, CDR2 SQIVND (reference sequence). CDR3 amino acids: CASSMRGLDTEAFF. The CDR3, as DNA: TGTGCCAGTAGTATGAGGGGGCTGGACACTGAAGCTTTCTTT.

The chain recombines TRBV28 with TRBJ2-3, with 16 bases lining up with TRBD2. Germline CDR1 MDHEN, CDR2 SYDVKM. This CDR3 region has 17 residues. The trim removed 6 bases at V and 5 bases at J, leaving 8 bases unmatched. The CDR3 loop reads CASSPGTSGRGGDTQYF. The CDR3 bases are TGTGCCAGCAGCCCCGGGACTAGCGGGAGGGGAGGAGATACGCAGTATTTT.

The chain employs TRBV6-5 and TRBJ2-5; D is uncertain. The ends were cut back, 3 bases at V and 5 bases at J, with 13 bases in the middle. Germline loops: CDR1 MNHEY, CDR2 SVGAGI. CDR3 length: 14 amino acids. The CDR3 nucleotides read TGTGCCAGCAGTTATGGTCATACCGGGGAGACCCAGTACTTC. The encoded protein is CASSYGHTGETQYF.

The rearrangement links TRBV11-2 to TRBJ2-5; 8 bases map to TRBD2. The CDR3 is 15 residues long. V was pared by 6 bases and J by 4 bases, with 10 bases of the junction left unmatched. Germline values: CDR1 SGHAT, CDR2 FQNNGV. The DNA for the CDR3 is TGTGCCAGCAGACGAACGGGGGGGTTCTCAGAGACCCAGTACTTC. Amino acid sequence: CASRRTGGFSETQYF.

About this clone: Mismatch with germline at one junction end may stem from a read error. The rearrangement uses TRBV5-1 and TRBJ1-4; D unresolved. Looked up from germline, CDR1 is SGHRS and CDR2 is YFSETQ. This CDR3 is 14 amino acids long. The CDR3 sequence: CASRLGGSNEKLFF. DNA of the CDR3: TGCGCTAGCAGGCTTGGAGGGTCGAATGAAAAACTGTTTTTT.

The chain recombines TRBV5-6 with TRBJ2-5, with a weak D call TRBD1 (7 bases). The J call may be incorrect, as the DNA end agrees better with TRBJ2-7. CDR3 length: 15 residues. Germline CDR1 reads SGHDT; CDR2 reads YYEEEE. CDR3 DNA sequence: TGTGCCAGCAGCCTAAGGGGGCAACTCGGGGGCGAGCAGTACTTC. Its translation: CASSLRGQLGGEQYF.

This clone was seen a single time. This chain connects TRBV18 to TRBJ2-7; D may be TRBD1 (5 bases). In germline, CDR1 is KGHSH, CDR2 LQKENI. The V and J ends lost 4 bases and 6 bases respectively, with 22 bases between them. CDR3 length: 16 residues. The CDR3: CASSLPTGYRPVEQYF. Here the CDR3 DNA reads TGTGCCAGCTCACTACCCACCGGCTACAGGCCGGTCGAGCAGTACTTC.

This clone was detected once. The rearrangement uses TRBV2 and TRBJ1-2; 7 bases map to TRBD1. This CDR3 comprises 13 residues. Germline V gives CDR1 SNHLY, CDR2 FYNNEI. With V trimmed by 6 bases and J by 6 bases, 7 bases remained unmatched. This chain's CDR3 is CASSLLTGHGYTF. As DNA, the CDR3 is TGTGCCAGCAGCCTCCTGACAGGGCATGGCTACACCTTC.

Remarks on this clone: This same CDR3 is encoded by further DNA sequences in the sample. The chain joins TRBV5-1 to TRBJ2-3, with D perhaps TRBD1 (5 bases). Germline CDR1 is SGHRS and CDR2 is YFSETQ. The CDR3 is 13 residues long. Trimming took off 2 bases at V and 3 bases at J, with 7 bases between the two ends. The CDR3 loop reads CASSFQGTDTQYF. DNA of the CDR3: TGCGCCAGCAGCTTTCAGGGAACAGATACGCAGTATTTT.

V and J are TRBV4-3 and TRBJ1-2, with D unresolved. This CDR3 has 16 residues. Trimming took 0 bases from V and 2 from J, leaving 13 bases between them. The germline V gene has CDR1 LGHNA and CDR2 YSLEER. Written as DNA, the CDR3 is TGCGCCAGCAGCCAAGATGAGGCGGCCCGGAACTATGGCTACACCTTC. Translated: CASSQDEAARNYGYTF.

The rearrangement joins TRBV10-1 to TRBJ1-4; tentative D call: TRBD1 (5 bases). The germline CDR1 and CDR2 sequences are WNHNN and SYGVQD (reference sequence). There are 14 residues in the CDR3. Trimming cost V 4 bases and J 8 bases, with 14 bases left between them. Written as DNA, the CDR3 is TGCGCCAGCAGTGCTGGGGGGACGGAGGAAAAACTGTTTTTT. Its protein is CASSAGGTEEKLFF.

The rearrangement links TRBV5-1 to TRBJ1-1; TRBD1 aligns across 10 bases. Unmatched junction bases numbered 6, after V lost 3 bases and J lost 1 base. CDR1 SGHRS and CDR2 YFSETQ come from the germline V gene. There are 16 residues in the CDR3. Here the CDR3 reads CASSWGQGRSNTEAFF. As DNA, the CDR3 is TGCGCCAGCAGCTGGGGACAGGGGAGGTCGAACACTGAAGCTTTCTTT. Filled out from reference TRBV5-1 and TRBJ1-1, the complete variable domain reads KAGVTQTPRYLIKTRGQQVTLSCSPISGHRSVSWYQQTPGQGLQFLFEYFSETQRNKGNFPGRFSGRQFSNSRSEMNVSTLELGDSALYLCASSWGQGRSNTEAFFGQGTRLTVV.

The chain recombines TRBV6-5 with TRBJ2-2; 8 nucleotides line up with TRBD1. J lost 5 bases, V lost 2 bases, and 4 bases had no gene match. The CDR3 is 15 amino acids. CDR1 is MNHEY, CDR2 SVGAGI, per germline. The CDR3 nucleotides read TGTGCCAGCAGTTACGGACAGGGCTGGACCGGGGAGCTGTTTTTT. The encoded protein is CASSYGQGWTGELFF.

The sample holds one count of this clone. The chain employs TRBV28 and TRBJ2-2, with 9 bases aligning to TRBD2. Unmatched junction bases numbered 6, after V lost 8 bases and J lost 5 bases. The length of the CDR3 is 14 residues. Germline values: CDR1 MDHEN, CDR2 SYDVKM. The CDR3 spells CASEGGLATGELFF. The CDR3 DNA sequence: TGTGCCAGCGAGGGAGGACTAGCGACCGGGGAGCTGTTTTTT.